One sample yielded the 17 T cell receptor beta chains listed below, sequenced in a study of response to subunit inactivated influenza vaccine. From the RT-PCR reads, TCRdb called clonotypes with MiXCR, one entry per CDR3 protein. The data contain about 700,000 distinct CDR3 sequences, 15% to 18% of them singletons. The sample was PBMCs from blood, taken about 13 days after vaccination. Every receptor here comes from a man in his forties or fifties who received an inactivated influenza vaccine.

The table lists this clonotype with a few counts. The chain combines TRBV20-1 with TRBJ1-6; D call uncertain. From germline, CDR1 is DFQATT and CDR2 SNEGSKA (reference sequence). This CDR3 spans 17 amino acids. V dropped 1 base and J dropped 0 bases, with 13 bases sitting between them. DNA of the CDR3: TGCAGTGCTAGAGGTCTTCCAACTAGCTCCTATAATTCACCCCTCCACTTT. This encodes CSARGLPTSSYNSPLHF.

The chain has TRBV6-5 and TRBJ2-2, with 10 nucleotides matching TRBD2. This CDR3 comprises 17 residues. In germline, CDR1 is MNHEY, CDR2 SVGAGI. Unmatched junction bases numbered 8, after V lost 0 bases and J lost 7 bases. The DNA for the CDR3 is TGTGCCAGCAGTTACTCGATAGCGGGAGGCTCTGGCGGGGAGCTGTTTTTT. Its translation is CASSYSIAGGSGGELFF.

The chain couples TRBV20-1 to TRBJ2-5; 7 bases align to TRBD2. The germline V gene encodes CDR1 DFQATT and CDR2 SNEGSKA (reference sequence). The CDR3 has 16 residues. V was pared by 6 bases and J by 1 base, with 14 bases of the junction left unmatched. The CDR3 sequence: CSARGASGLLQETQYF. In nucleotides, the CDR3 is TGCAGTGCCCGTGGCGCTAGCGGCCTACTCCAAGAGACCCAGTACTTC.

This clonotype was seen a handful of times. V usage is TRBV11-2 and J usage is TRBJ2-1; 9 nucleotides agree with TRBD2. V dropped 5 bases and J dropped 5; count of bases not matched to a gene: 13. Germline lookup yields CDR1 SGHAT and CDR2 FQNNGV. The CDR3 sequence is 17 residues long. The CDR3 protein is CASSLRGWLAGDNEQFF. Here the CDR3 DNA reads TGTGCCAGCAGCCTTAGAGGGTGGTTAGCGGGAGACAATGAGCAGTTCTTC.

In its sample, this clonotype was seen a few times. V and J are TRBV6-6 and TRBJ1-3; no definite D call. With 8 bases removed from V and 0 bases from J, the gap between germline ends came to 8 bases. This CDR3 spans 13 amino acids. Germline CDR1 reads MNHNY; CDR2 reads SVGAGI (reference sequence). The CDR3 DNA reads TGTGCCAGCGAGACGCCCTCTGGAAACACCATATATTTT. Translating it yields CASETPSGNTIYF.

This clonotype occurred many times. The rearrangement uses TRBV11-1 and TRBJ2-3; 12 bases agree with TRBD1. The trim removed 5 bases at V and 5 bases at J, leaving 11 bases unmatched. This CDR3 has 17 residues. Germline-derived CDR1 and CDR2 are SGHAT and FQDESV (reference sequence). The chain's CDR3 is CASSPRPGQGAEDTQYF. The CDR3 bases are TGTGCCAGCAGCCCCCGCCCGGGACAGGGGGCAGAAGATACGCAGTATTTT.

The V call is TRBV29-1, the J call TRBJ1-2; tentative D call: TRBD1 (6 bases). The germline gives CDR1 SQVTM, CDR2 ANQGSEA. The CDR3 is made up of 13 amino acids. V was pared by 0 bases and J by 5 bases, with 10 bases between. In DNA, the CDR3 is TGCAGCGTTGAAGACAGGGGTGGATATGGCTACACCTTC. Amino acid sequence: CSVEDRGGYGYTF.

The chain employs TRBV13 and TRBJ2-7; 9 nucleotides align to TRBD1. Germline V gene sequence: CDR1 PRHDT, CDR2 FYEKMQ (reference sequence). V lost 0 bases to trimming and J lost 2 bases; unmatched junction nucleotides: 5. The CDR3 runs 16 residues. CDR3 in DNA: TGTGCCAGCAGCTTAGGTCCCGACAGGGGGACCTACGAGCAGTACTTC. Translated, it gives CASSLGPDRGTYEQYF.

The chain combines TRBV11-2 with TRBJ2-7; 9 bases are shared with TRBD2. Unmatched junction bases numbered 10, after V lost 0 bases and J lost 1 base. The CDR3 contains 18 residues. From germline, CDR1 is SGHAT and CDR2 FQNNGV. This CDR3 is CASSLEYRGRALSYEQYF. CDR3 bases: TGTGCCAGCAGCTTAGAGTATCGCGGGAGGGCCCTATCCTACGAGCAGTACTTC.

This clonotype has just a few counts. The gene calls are TRBV5-1 and TRBJ2-4; D is undetermined. Trimming took off 0 bases at V and 4 bases at J, with 5 bases between the two ends. Germline loops: CDR1 SGHRS, CDR2 YFSETQ. The CDR3 spans 13 residues. The CDR3 protein is CASSLVAKNIQYF. CDR3 DNA: TGCGCCAGCAGCTTGGTTGCGAAAAACATTCAGTACTTC.

The J gene is TRBJ2-3, the V gene TRBV18, with D tentatively TRBD1 or TRBD2 (5 bases each). Per germline, CDR1 KGHSH and CDR2 LQKENI. The V and J ends lost 3 bases and 5 bases respectively, with 12 bases between them. There are 14 residues in the CDR3. In nucleotides, the CDR3 is TGTGCCAGCTCACCTCGGGACGGTGGAGATACGCAGTATTTT. This translates into CASSPRDGGDTQYF. The full variable domain, with the rest looked up from reference TRBV18 and TRBJ2-3, is NAGVMQNPRHLVRRRGQEARLRCSPMKGHSHVYWYRQLPEEGLKFMVYLQKENIIDESGMPKERFSAEFPKEGPSILRIQQVVRGDSAAYFCASSPRDGGDTQYFGPGTRLTVL.

J is TRBJ1-4 and V is TRBV6-2 or TRBV6-3; 7 positions agree with TRBD1. In germline, CDR1 is MNHEY, CDR2 SVGEGT. The V segment lost 5 bases and the J segment 15 bases; nucleotides outside the gene matches: 6. The CDR3 runs 11 residues. DNA of the CDR3: TGTGCCAGCAGTGATCCGGGACAGATGTTTTTT. Residues: CASSDPGQMFF.

Here the CDR3 reads CASSFGRAVNQPQHF. The CDR3 DNA reads as TGTGCCAGCAGCTTCGGTAGGGCAGTCAATCAGCCCCAGCATTTT. This chain links TRBV11-2 with TRBJ1-5; D unresolved. V gave up 3 bases and J gave up 3 bases, with 12 bases separating them. CDR1 is SGHAT and CDR2 is FQNNGV in the germline V gene. CDR3 length equals 15 residues.

This chain links TRBV6-1 with TRBJ2-6; D may be TRBD2 (5 bases). Germline V CDR1 and CDR2: MNHNS, SASEGT. Trimming took off 5 bases at V and 2 bases at J, with 16 bases between the two ends. The CDR3 extends over 17 amino acids. This CDR3 reads CASSRSGPDTGANVLTF. CDR3 DNA sequence: TGTGCCAGCAGTAGAAGCGGACCAGACACTGGGGCCAACGTCCTGACTTTC.

This clonotype was found a few times. In DNA form, the CDR3 reads TGTGCCACCAGCAGAGAGTACAGGGTGGCCTACGAGCAGTACTTC. Encoded protein: CATSREYRVAYEQYF. The chain has TRBV15 and TRBJ2-7; D is possibly TRBD1 (6 bases). The germline V gene encodes CDR1 LNHNV and CDR2 YYDKDF (reference sequence). Trimming removed 0 bases at V and 2 bases at J, with 11 bases between. This CDR3 has 15 residues.

A few counts support this clonotype. CDR3 amino acids: CSASSASGRRYITDTQYF. DNA for the CDR3: TGCAGTGCTTCCTCGGCTAGCGGGAGGAGATATATCACAGATACGCAGTATTTT. V and J are TRBV20-1 and TRBJ2-3; TRBD2 matches 11 bases. The CDR3 runs 18 residues. Looked up from germline, CDR1 is DFQATT and CDR2 is SNEGSKA (reference sequence). Germline trimming cut 5 bases from V and 2 bases from J; bases unmatched to any gene: 15.

The V call is TRBV14, the J call TRBJ2-7; perhaps TRBD1 as D (6 bases). The CDR3 covers 13 residues. The germline gives CDR1 SGHDN, CDR2 FVKESK. Trimming took 3 bases from V and 7 from J, leaving 13 bases between them. Here the CDR3 reads CASSHDEQGEQYF. The CDR3 bases are TGTGCCAGCAGCCACGACGAGCAGGGGGAGCAGTACTTC.